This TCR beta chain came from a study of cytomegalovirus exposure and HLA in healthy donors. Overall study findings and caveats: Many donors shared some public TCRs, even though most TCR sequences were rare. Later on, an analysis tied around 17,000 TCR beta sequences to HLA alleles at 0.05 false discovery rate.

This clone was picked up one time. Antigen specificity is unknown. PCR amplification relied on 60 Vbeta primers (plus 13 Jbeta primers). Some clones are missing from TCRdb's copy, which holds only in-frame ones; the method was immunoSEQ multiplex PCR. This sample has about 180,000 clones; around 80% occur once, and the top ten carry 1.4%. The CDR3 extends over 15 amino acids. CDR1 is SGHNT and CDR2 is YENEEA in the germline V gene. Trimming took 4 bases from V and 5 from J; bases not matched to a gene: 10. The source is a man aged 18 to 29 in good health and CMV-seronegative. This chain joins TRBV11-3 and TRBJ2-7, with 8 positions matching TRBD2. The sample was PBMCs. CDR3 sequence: CASSSGTSPTHEQYF. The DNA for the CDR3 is TGTGCCAGCAGCTCCGGGACTAGTCCGACCCACGAGCAGTACTTC.